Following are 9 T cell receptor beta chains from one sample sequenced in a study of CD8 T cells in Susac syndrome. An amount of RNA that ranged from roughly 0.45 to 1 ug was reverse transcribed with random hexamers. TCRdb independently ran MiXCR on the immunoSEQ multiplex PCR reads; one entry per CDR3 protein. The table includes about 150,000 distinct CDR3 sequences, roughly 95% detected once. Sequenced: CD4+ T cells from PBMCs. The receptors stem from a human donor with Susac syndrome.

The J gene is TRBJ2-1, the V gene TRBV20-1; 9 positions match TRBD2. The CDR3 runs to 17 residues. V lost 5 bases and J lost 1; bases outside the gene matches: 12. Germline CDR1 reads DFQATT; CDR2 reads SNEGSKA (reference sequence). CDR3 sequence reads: CSALVSLLAGSYNEQFF. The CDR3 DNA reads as TGCAGTGCTCTCGTTTCCCTTCTAGCGGGGTCCTACAATGAGCAGTTCTTC.

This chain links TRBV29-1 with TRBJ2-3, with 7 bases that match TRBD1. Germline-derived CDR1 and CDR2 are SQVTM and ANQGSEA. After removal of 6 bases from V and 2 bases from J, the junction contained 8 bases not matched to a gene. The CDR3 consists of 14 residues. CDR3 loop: CSVISQGSTDTQYF. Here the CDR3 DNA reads TGCAGCGTCATCTCACAGGGGTCCACAGATACGCAGTATTTT.

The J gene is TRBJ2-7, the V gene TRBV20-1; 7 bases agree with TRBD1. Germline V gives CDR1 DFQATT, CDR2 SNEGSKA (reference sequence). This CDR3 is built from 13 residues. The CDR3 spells CRAVGDSPYEQYF. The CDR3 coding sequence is TGCAGAGCCGTAGGGGACAGCCCCTACGAGCAGTACTTC.

In nucleotides, the CDR3 is TGCAGTGCTAGAGAGCGTCAGGGTGAGGGACTTGAGCATTTT. Translating it yields CSARERQGEGLEHF. The rearrangement joins TRBV20-1 to TRBJ1-5, with D perhaps matching TRBD1 (5 bases). The CDR3 is made up of 14 amino acids. The V gene lost 0 bases and the J gene lost 14 bases, with 20 bases spanning the gap. The germline V gene has CDR1 DFQATT and CDR2 SNEGSKA (reference sequence).

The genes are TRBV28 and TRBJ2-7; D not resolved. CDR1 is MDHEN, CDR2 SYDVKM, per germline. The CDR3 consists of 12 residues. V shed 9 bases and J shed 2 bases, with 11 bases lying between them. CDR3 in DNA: TGTGCCAGACACTCTAGAGCCTACGAGCAGTACTTC. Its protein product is CARHSRAYEQYF. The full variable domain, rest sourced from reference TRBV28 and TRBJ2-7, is DVKVTQSSRYLVKRTGEKVFLECVQDMDHENMFWYRQDPGLGLRLIYFSYDVKMKEKGDIPEGYSVSREKKERFSLILESASTNQTSMYLCARHSRAYEQYFGPGTRLTVT.

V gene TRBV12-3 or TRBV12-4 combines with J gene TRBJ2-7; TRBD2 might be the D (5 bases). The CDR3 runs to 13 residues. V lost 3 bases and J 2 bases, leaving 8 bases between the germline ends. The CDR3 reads CASSFPGTYEQYF. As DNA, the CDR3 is TGTGCCAGCAGTTTCCCGGGAACCTACGAGCAGTACTTC.

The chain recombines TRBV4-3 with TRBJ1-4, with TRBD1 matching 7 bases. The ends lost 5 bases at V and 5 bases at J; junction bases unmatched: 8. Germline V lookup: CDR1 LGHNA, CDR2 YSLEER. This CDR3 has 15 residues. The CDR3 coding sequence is TGCGCCAGCAGCGGACACCGGGACAGAAATGAAAAACTGTTTTTT. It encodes CASSGHRDRNEKLFF.

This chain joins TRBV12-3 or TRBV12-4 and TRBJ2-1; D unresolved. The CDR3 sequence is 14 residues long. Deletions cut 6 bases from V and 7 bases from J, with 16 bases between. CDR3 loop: CASSRRADGNEQFF. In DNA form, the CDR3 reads TGTGCCAGCAGCCGAAGGGCGGATGGGAATGAGCAGTTCTTC.

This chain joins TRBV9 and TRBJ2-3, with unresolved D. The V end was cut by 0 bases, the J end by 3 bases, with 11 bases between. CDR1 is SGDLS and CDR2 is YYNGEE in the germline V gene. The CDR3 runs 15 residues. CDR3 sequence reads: CASSVVGYPTDTQYF. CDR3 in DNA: TGTGCCAGCAGCGTAGTAGGATATCCGACAGATACGCAGTATTTT.